This note documents a single T cell receptor (beta chain) sequence. The antigen is unknown. TCRdb's copy holds only in-frame clones and misses some; the assay was immunoSEQ multiplex PCR. The sample shows approximately 340,000 clones, 74% of them seen only once. The sample comes from a study of shared clonotypes between healthy human individuals. Study outcomes and limitations: Generally, estimated richness proved larger in naive subsets than it did in memory subsets. With few donors, the genetic and exposure-history diversity represented was limited.

With 11 bases clipped from V and 4 bases from J, the junction kept 9 bases outside the gene matches. CDR1 and CDR2 from the germline V gene are LNHDA and SQIVND (reference sequence). The CDR3 loop spans 14 amino acids. Caucasian adults living in Nashville, Tennessee, provided all samples. V is TRBV19 and J is TRBJ2-1, with TRBD2 matching over 9 bases. The sample comprised memory CD4+ T cells sorted from blood. Subset of the sample: CD45RA-negative fraction. This receptor was obtained from a man aged 30-40 years in good health. The chain's CDR3 is CASTREGHYNEQFF. In DNA form, the CDR3 reads TGTGCCTCGACGCGGGAGGGCCATTACAATGAGCAGTTCTTC.